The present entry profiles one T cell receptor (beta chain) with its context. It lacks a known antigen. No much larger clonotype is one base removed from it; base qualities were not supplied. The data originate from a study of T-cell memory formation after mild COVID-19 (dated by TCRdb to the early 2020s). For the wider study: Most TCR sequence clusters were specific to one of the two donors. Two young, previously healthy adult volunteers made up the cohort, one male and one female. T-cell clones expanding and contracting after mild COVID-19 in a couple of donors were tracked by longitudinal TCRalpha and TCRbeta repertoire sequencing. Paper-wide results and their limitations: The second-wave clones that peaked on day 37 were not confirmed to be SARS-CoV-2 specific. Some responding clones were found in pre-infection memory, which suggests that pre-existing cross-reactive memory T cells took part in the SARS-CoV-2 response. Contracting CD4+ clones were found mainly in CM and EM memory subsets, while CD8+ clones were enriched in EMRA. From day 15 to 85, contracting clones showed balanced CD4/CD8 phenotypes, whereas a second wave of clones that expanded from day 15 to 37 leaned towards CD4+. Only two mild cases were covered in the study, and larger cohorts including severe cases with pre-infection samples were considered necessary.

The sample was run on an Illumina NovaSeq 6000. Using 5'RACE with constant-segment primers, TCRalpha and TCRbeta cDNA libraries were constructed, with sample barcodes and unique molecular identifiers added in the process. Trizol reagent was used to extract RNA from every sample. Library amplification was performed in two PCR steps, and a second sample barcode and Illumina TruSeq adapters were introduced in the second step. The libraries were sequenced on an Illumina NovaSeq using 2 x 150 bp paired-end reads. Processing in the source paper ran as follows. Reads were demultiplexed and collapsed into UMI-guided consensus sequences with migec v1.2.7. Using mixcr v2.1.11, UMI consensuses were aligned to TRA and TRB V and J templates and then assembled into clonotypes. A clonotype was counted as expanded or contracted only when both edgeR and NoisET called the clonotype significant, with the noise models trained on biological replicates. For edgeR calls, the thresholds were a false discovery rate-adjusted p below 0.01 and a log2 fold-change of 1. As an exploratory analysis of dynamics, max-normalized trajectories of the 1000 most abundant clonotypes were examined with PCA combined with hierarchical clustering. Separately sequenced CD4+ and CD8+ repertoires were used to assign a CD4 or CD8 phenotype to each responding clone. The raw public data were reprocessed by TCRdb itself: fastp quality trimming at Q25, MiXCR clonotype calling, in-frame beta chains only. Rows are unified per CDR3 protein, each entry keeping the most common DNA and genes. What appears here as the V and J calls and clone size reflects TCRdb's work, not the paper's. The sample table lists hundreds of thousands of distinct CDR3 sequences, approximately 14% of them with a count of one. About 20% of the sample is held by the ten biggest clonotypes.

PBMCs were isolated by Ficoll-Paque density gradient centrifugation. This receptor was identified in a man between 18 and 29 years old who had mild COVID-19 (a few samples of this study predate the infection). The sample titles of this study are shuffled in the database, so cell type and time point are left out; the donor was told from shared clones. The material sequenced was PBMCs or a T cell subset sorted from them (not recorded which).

The CDR3 protein: CARSDRNSGNTIYF. Here is the DNA: TGTGCCAGGAGCGACCGGAACTCTGGAAACACCATATATTTT. The sequence links TRBV19 to TRBJ1-3, with the D gene uncertain. The CDR3 starts with the cysteine, ends with the phenylalanine, and has 14 residues. The only DNA kept is the CDR3, 42 bases in frame from the first base. Based on the germline V gene (reference sequence), the CDR1 and CDR2 sequences are LNHDA and SQIVND. The germline ends are 12 bases apart after V is trimmed by 9 bases and J by 0 bases.